Sequencing of this T cell receptor (beta chain) was carried out in a study of blood T cell repertoires in COVID-19 (dated by TCRdb to about 2020). Context from the whole study: Collaborator samples came from the United States, Italy and Spain and covered acute and convalescent phases of COVID-19. The samples were drawn from two sources: the first 160 participants of the ongoing ImmuneRACE study, and 1,200 or so subjects contributed by 6 global collaborators. Subjects who had been exposed to COVID-19, were actively infected with it, or had recovered from it provided the deeply sampled blood TCRbeta repertoires that made up the dataset. HLA class I and class II types, where available, came from metadata supplied by the sample provider rather than from assay-based typing. The repertoires were released in a freely available public database intended as a resource for research on the immune response to SARS-CoV-2. The material from the prospective study consisted of cDNA or gDNA derived from T cells, B-cell-depleted T cells, or PBMCs. The sample metadata nearly always contained a de-identified subject ID, COVID-19 status, age in years and sex. The paper as a whole reports these results and caveats: The amount of clinical and demographic metadata varied by source and participant and was provided uncurated.

Participants in the prospective study were aged about 18 to 100 years, lived in under 30 United States geographic areas, and enrolled through a virtual design. In the prospective study, participants were assigned to cohorts based on the clinical history participants reported in a screening survey and a study questionnaire. Recovered participants in ImmuneRACE Cohort 3 were defined as having two consecutive negative NP/OP PCR tests, clearance from a healthcare professional, or resolution of symptoms. Each participant in the prospective study had whole blood, serum and a nasopharyngeal or oropharyngeal swab collected by mobile phlebotomists. Participants in the prospective study had the option to provide additional blood draws and questionnaires over a roughly 2-month period. Before DNA extraction, blood samples from the prospective study were shipped at room temperature or frozen. A remark on this clone: The target of this receptor is not known. Base quality data are lacking; no much larger clone is found one base away.

The CDR3 runs 14 residues from the cysteine to the phenylalanine. The DNA shown is the 42-base CDR3, in frame from base 1. The germline ends are 12 bases apart after V is trimmed by 4 bases and J by 0 bases. CDR1 and CDR2 were assigned from the germline V gene as SQVTM and ANQGSEA. TCRbeta CDR3 regions were amplified from genomic DNA by means of the immunoSEQ Assay, a bias-controlled multiplex PCR. Per the authors' processing: Nucleated cell counts per sample were estimated from amplification of reference gene primers within the assay. To quantify the absolute abundance of each unique TCRbeta CDR3 rearrangement, sequence reads were collapsed and filtered. Productive Simpson clonality was computed per sample as the square root of Simpson's diversity index over productive rearrangements. The clones in this table, taken by TCRdb from immuneACCESS, are in-frame only. Not every clone is retained; where verified, under half of the shortfall comes from an unresolved V gene, and the cause of the rest is unknown. That table is the source of V, J and clone size, and D and trimming were worked out from the DNA. The sample profile shows approximately 290,000 clones; 90% of them were found once. The top ten clones comprise 0.95% to 1.3% of the sample.

The sample taken for sequencing was PBMCs or T cells enriched from blood (not recorded which). Here the chain combines TRBV29-1 and TRBJ2-5; possibly the D gene is TRBD2, per 6 matching bases. This sequence was found in a woman in her thirties who had recovered from COVID-19. The CDR3 sequence is CSVVLRGDQETQYF. The nucleotide sequence reads as follows: TGCAGCGTTGTCCTTCGCGGGGACCAAGAGACCCAGTACTTC. This CDR3, with the reference TRBV29-1 and TRBJ2-5 proteins standing in past its ends, gives the full variable domain SAVISQKPSRDICQRGTSLTIQCQVDSQVTMMFWYRQQPGQSLTLIATANQGSEATYESGFVIDKFPISRPNLTFSTLTVSNMSPEDSSIYLCSVVLRGDQETQYFGPGTRLLVL.